A selection of T cell receptor beta chains follows, all from one sample in a study of patients and donors after allogeneic stem cell transplantation. TCRdb processed the RT-PCR reads anew with MiXCR; each CDR3 protein has one entry. Here the sample spans under 2,500 distinct CDR3 sequences, 30% being singletons. Specimen: blood, either unsorted or a sorted T cell fraction (not recorded which). These receptors all come from a human donor who was either an allogeneic HSCT recipient or a stem cell or donor lymphocyte infusion donor (not recorded which). It is not recorded whose cells these are; they may come from a transplant donor. Each CDR3 is given with its conserved first and last residue. The order of the fields is D gene, clone size, V gene, J gene, CDR3 DNA, CDR3 protein. A D gene is named only where the DNA matches it firmly. Size values are once, few and many counts, or a class for expanded clones, and some rows have none.

.,.,TRBV18,TRBJ2-3,TGTCCCAGCTCACCAAGGGCCACAGATACGCAGTATTTT,CPSSPRATDTQYF
TRBD1,once,TRBV18,TRBJ1-2,TGTGCCAGCTCCCTCGGGACAGGGGTTCGCTATGGCTACACCTTC,CASSLGTGVRYGYTF
.,.,TRBV6-6,TRBJ2-3,TGTGCCAGCAGTTACTCGATGAGGAATTTGAGGGATACGCAGTATTTT,CASSYSMRNLRDTQYF
TRBD2,once,TRBV5-4,TRBJ2-3,TGTGCCAGCAGCGGCGGGAGAATTCGGGGAGGCACAGATACGCAGTATTTT,CASSGGRIRGGTDTQYF
.,few,TRBV19,TRBJ1-1,TGTGCCAGTTTGAAGACGATGAACACTGAAGCTTTCTTT,CASLKTMNTEAFF
.,.,TRBV11-1,TRBJ2-1,TGTGCCAGCAGCTTAGGGCAGGAGCCTGAGCAGTTCTTC,CASSLGQEPEQFF
.,.,TRBV7-9,TRBJ2-7,TGTGCCAGCAGCTCCACGACTCTCTACGAGCAGTACTTC,CASSSTTLYEQYF
TRBD1,medium-sized,TRBV5-1,TRBJ2-6,TGCGCCAGCAGCTGGGACAGTCTGGGGGCCAACGTCCTGACTTTC,CASSWDSLGANVLTF
TRBD1,few,TRBV20-1,TRBJ2-3,TGCAGTGCTAGTTCCCTGGGACAGTACACAGATACGCAGTATTTT,CSASSLGQYTDTQYF
.,.,TRBV7-4,TRBJ1-2,TGTGCCAGCAGCTTCCGCAGCTATGGCTACACCTTC,CASSFRSYGYTF
.,.,TRBV25-1,TRBJ1-2,TGTGCCAGCAGTGAATTAGGAGCTCGCTATGGCTACACCTTC,CASSELGARYGYTF
.,few,TRBV4-1,TRBJ1-2,TGCGCCAGCAGCCAAGGAACGCAGTCTGATAGGGGCTACACCTTC,CASSQGTQSDRGYTF
TRBD2,.,TRBV4-3,TRBJ2-3,TGCGCCAGCAGCCAAGTGGCGGGAGGACCCCGGGATACGCAGTATTTT,CASSQVAGGPRDTQYF
.,few,TRBV29-1,TRBJ1-2,TGCAGCGTTGAGGGGGGTTCAGGCTATGGCTACACCTTC,CSVEGGSGYGYTF
TRBD2,.,TRBV5-1,TRBJ2-1,TGCGCCAGCAGCGAGAGACTAGCGGATGAGCAGTTCTTC,CASSERLADEQFF
.,few,TRBV6-5,TRBJ2-5,TGTGCCAGCAGTTACTCTAGGGCCACTCAAGAGACCCAGTACTTC,CASSYSRATQETQYF
TRBD2,.,TRBV5-6,TRBJ2-1,TGTGCCAGCAGCTTAGTGTGGCGGGGGAGCTACAATGAGCAGTTCTTC,CASSLVWRGSYNEQFF
TRBD2,.,TRBV5-4,TRBJ2-1,TGTGCCAGCAGCTTGCACGCGGGAGCAACTGAGCAGTTCTTC,CASSLHAGATEQFF
.,.,TRBV11-2,TRBJ2-5,TGTGCCAGCAGCCTTGGACTCCAAGAGACCCAGTACTTC,CASSLGLQETQYF
.,.,TRBV10-1,TRBJ1-5,TGCGCCAGCAGCGGTGGGACATTCGCGCCCCAGCATTTT,CASSGGTFAPQHF
TRBD2,.,TRBV6-1,TRBJ2-3,TGTGCCAGCAGGGAGAGACTAGCGTACACAGATACGCAGTATTTT,CASRERLAYTDTQYF
.,.,TRBV20-1,TRBJ2-1,TGCAGTGCCACCGGGCCCTTCTCGGCTGCCTACAATGAGCAGTTCTTC,CSATGPFSAAYNEQFF
.,.,TRBV28,TRBJ2-1,TGTGCCAGCAGTTTCGCAGGGACAACTGAGCAGTTCTTC,CASSFAGTTEQFF
TRBD2,few,TRBV4-2,TRBJ2-5,TGTGCCAGCAGCCAGAACCTAGCGGGTCAAGAGACCCAGTACTTC,CASSQNLAGQETQYF
.,few,TRBV4-1,TRBJ1-2,TGCGCCAGCAGCCAAGATCGCACACGCTACACCTTC,CASSQDRTRYTF
TRBD1,few,TRBV5-1,TRBJ2-5,TGCGCCAGCAGCCTGACAGGGGAAGAGACCCAGTACTTC,CASSLTGEETQYF
.,.,TRBV24-1,TRBJ2-5,TGTGCCACCAGTGAAAGGGGGGAAGAGACCCAGTACTTC,CATSERGEETQYF
.,few,TRBV4-2,TRBJ2-7,TGTGCCAGCAGCCATGGGCAGCGAGGCGAGCAGTACTTC,CASSHGQRGEQYF
.,few,TRBV7-2,TRBJ2-1,TGTGCCAGCAGCCTCCGGGGGCAGCTGGAGCAGTTCTTC,CASSLRGQLEQFF
TRBD1,few,TRBV7-2,TRBJ1-2,TGTGCCAGCAGCGCCCGGGACAGCTATGGCTACACCTTC,CASSARDSYGYTF
.,few,TRBV5-1,TRBJ2-2,TGCGCCAGCAGAGAGGACTTAACCGGGGAGCTGTTTTTT,CASREDLTGELFF
.,.,TRBV7-9,TRBJ2-7,TGTGCCAGCAGCTCCCGGGACTTGTTGGCCGAGCAGTACTTC,CASSSRDLLAEQYF
.,large,TRBV15,TRBJ1-2,TGTGCCACCAGCAGAGATTCGGGGGTGTTCGCTGGCTACACCTTC,CATSRDSGVFAGYTF
TRBD2,.,TRBV7-8,TRBJ2-5,TGTGCCAGCAGCCCAGGGACTAGCGGGAGGTTTGAGACCCAGTACTTC,CASSPGTSGRFETQYF
.,few,TRBV29-1,TRBJ2-1,TGCAGCGTTGCCACAGGGTACGAGCAGTTCTTC,CSVATGYEQFF
.,medium-sized,TRBV7-6,TRBJ2-1,TGTGCCAGCAGCTTAGCGCTAGCTCGGGAGCAGTTCTTC,CASSLALAREQFF
TRBD2,.,TRBV4-3,TRBJ2-1,TGCGCCAGCAGCCAAGAGTTGGGACTAGCGGGATACAATGAGCAGTTCTTC,CASSQELGLAGYNEQFF
.,.,TRBV20-1,TRBJ1-1,TGCAGCGCTATGTGGGGCACTGAAGCTTTCTTT,CSAMWGTEAFF
.,.,TRBV4-2,TRBJ2-2,TGTGCCAGCAGCGACCGGGGTGGGACTGCGAACACCGGGGAGCTGTTTTTT,CASSDRGGTANTGELFF